This TCR beta chain appears in the sequencing data of a study of OX40 agonist ivuxolimab in advanced cancers. Study as a whole: Ivuxolimab, an agonistic anti-OX40 (CD134) antibody, was given to patients. A mean age of roughly 62 years, range about 20 to 79, was recorded, and roughly 83% were male.

Method: immunoSEQ multiplex PCR; TCRdb's copy keeps in-frame clones and lacks some. This sample has 25,000 to 30,000 clones, with 80% found just once. As regards this clone: Antigen specificity is unknown.

Study conclusions and caveats: The study found that CD8+ T cells averaged more expanded clones than CD4+.

The CDR3 extends over 16 amino acids. The V and J ends lost 1 base and 5 bases respectively, with 14 bases between them. Per the germline V gene, CDR1 is SGHVS and CDR2 is FNYEAQ. The chain employs TRBV7-6 and TRBJ1-4; D might be TRBD1 (6 bases). This sequence was found in an adult with an advanced solid tumor such as melanoma, head and neck, liver or kidney cancer. Sequencing used CD4+ or CD8+ T cells sorted from blood, obtained in a trial of the OX40 agonist ivuxolimab. CDR3 DNA: TGTGCCAGCAGCTTAGAATATGGGGGCCCGAATGAAAAACTGTTTTTT. Encoded protein: CASSLEYGGPNEKLFF.